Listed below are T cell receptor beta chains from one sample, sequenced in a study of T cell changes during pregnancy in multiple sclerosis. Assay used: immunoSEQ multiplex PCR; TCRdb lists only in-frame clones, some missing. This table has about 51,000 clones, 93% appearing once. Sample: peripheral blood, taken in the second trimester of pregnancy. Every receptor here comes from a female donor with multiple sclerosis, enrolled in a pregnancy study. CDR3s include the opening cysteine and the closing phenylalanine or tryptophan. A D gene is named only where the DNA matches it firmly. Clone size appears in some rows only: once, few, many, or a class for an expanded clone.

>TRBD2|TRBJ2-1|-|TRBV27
CASSLRSQAGVDNEQFF
TGTGCCAGCAGTTTACGGTCCCAGGCGGGAGTGGACAATGAGCAGTTCTTC
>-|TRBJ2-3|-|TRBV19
CASSRDLYTDTQYF
TGTGCCAGTAGCCGAGACTTATACACAGATACGCAGTATTTT
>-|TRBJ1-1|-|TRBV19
CASSIRGIMNTEAFF
TGTGCCAGTAGTATAAGGGGGATCATGAACACTGAAGCTTTCTTT
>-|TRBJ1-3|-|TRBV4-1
CASSPFGESGNTIYF
TGCGCCAGCAGCCCTTTTGGAGAGTCTGGAAACACCATATATTTT
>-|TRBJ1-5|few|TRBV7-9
CASSLAGTPNQPQHF
TGTGCCAGCAGCTTAGCTGGGACACCAAATCAGCCCCAGCATTTT
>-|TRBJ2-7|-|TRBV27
CASRFRDNPYEQYF
TGTGCCAGCAGATTCCGGGACAACCCCTACGAGCAGTACTTC
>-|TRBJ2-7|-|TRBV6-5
CASRQGSYEQYF
TGTGCCAGCAGACAGGGCTCCTACGAGCAGTACTTC
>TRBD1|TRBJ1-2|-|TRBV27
CASSNTGVGSYTF
TGTGCCAGCAGTAACACAGGGGTGGGTAGCTACACCTTC
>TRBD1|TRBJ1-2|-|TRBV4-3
CASSQAQGAYGYTF
TGCGCCAGCAGCCAAGCGCAGGGGGCTTATGGCTACACCTTC
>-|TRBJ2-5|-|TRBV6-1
CASSGERETQYF
TGTGCCAGCAGTGGGGAGAGAGAGACCCAGTACTTC
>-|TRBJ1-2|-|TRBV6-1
CASSEWSGGSFNYGYTF
TGTGCCAGCAGTGAGTGGTCGGGGGGTTCGTTTAACTATGGCTACACCTTC
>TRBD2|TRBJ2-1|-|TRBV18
CASSTTSGRNNEQFF
TGTGCCAGCTCAACGACTAGCGGGAGGAACAATGAGCAGTTCTTC
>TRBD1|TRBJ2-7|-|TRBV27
CASSLSVGGTGYEQYF
TGTGCCAGCAGTTTATCCGTCGGTGGGACAGGGTACGAGCAGTACTTC
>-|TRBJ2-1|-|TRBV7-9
CASSQARGNGEQFF
TGTGCCAGCAGCCAGGCGAGAGGGAACGGTGAGCAGTTCTTC
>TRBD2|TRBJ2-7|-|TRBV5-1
CASRREGSSSEQYF
TGCGCCAGCCGTAGGGAGGGGTCTTCCAGCGAGCAGTACTTC
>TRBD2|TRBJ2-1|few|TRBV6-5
CASSSSGGSPNEQFF
TGTGCCAGCAGTTCCTCTGGCGGGAGCCCGAATGAGCAGTTCTTC